Listed below are T cell receptor beta chains from one sample, sequenced in a study of OX40 agonist ivuxolimab in advanced cancers. Sequencing used immunoSEQ multiplex PCR; TCRdb keeps in-frame clones, though not all of them. The sample carries some 34,000 clones, 78% recorded once. Sequenced material: CD4+ or CD8+ T cells sorted from blood, taken in a trial of the OX40 agonist ivuxolimab. These receptors all stem from an adult with an advanced solid tumor such as melanoma, head and neck, liver or kidney cancer. CDR3s include the opening cysteine and the closing phenylalanine or tryptophan. Fields, in order: J gene, CDR3 length, clone size, D gene, V gene, CDR3 DNA, CDR3 protein. A D gene is named only where the DNA matches it firmly. Rows give clone size only sometimes, using once, few, many, or a class for an expanded clone.

>TRBJ2-3|15|-|TRBD1|TRBV6-4
TGTGCCAGCAGCCAGGACAGGGGGAGCACAGATACGCAGTATTTT
CASSQDRGSTDTQYF
>TRBJ1-1|14|-|-|TRBV18
TGTGCCAGCTCACCGGTGCCGGGGGAGGCTGAAGCTTTCTTT
CASSPVPGEAEAFF
>TRBJ1-3|15|-|-|TRBV7-7
TGTGCCAGCAGCTTAAGTACAAGCTCTGGAAACACCATATATTTT
CASSLSTSSGNTIYF
>TRBJ2-1|13|-|TRBD2|TRBV30
TGTGCCTGGAAGGCTAGCGGGAGGGGTGAGCAGTTCTTC
CAWKASGRGEQFF
>TRBJ1-5|16|-|TRBD1|TRBV9
TGTGCCAGCAGCGTAGGGGACAGGGGAATCAATCAGCCCCAGCATTTT
CASSVGDRGINQPQHF
>TRBJ2-7|13|-|-|TRBV7-8
TGTGCCAGCAGAACAGTTACTTCCTACGAGCAGTACTTC
CASRTVTSYEQYF
>TRBJ2-3|14|-|TRBD1|TRBV19
TGTGCCAGTAGTGCAACTGACAGGGCGGATACGCAGTATTTT
CASSATDRADTQYF
>TRBJ2-5|16|-|TRBD1|TRBV7-9
TGTGCCAGCAGCTTAGGGGCGACAGGGGGCCAAGAGACCCAGTACTTC
CASSLGATGGQETQYF
>TRBJ2-5|18|few|-|TRBV23-1
TGCGCCAGCAGTCAAACCCGGGACGGGCAGTTTGACCAAGAGACCCAGTACTTC
CASSQTRDGQFDQETQYF
>TRBJ1-4|15|-|-|TRBV7-9
TGTGCCAGCAGCTTAGCGGTCGGGGATAATGAAAAACTGTTTTTT
CASSLAVGDNEKLFF